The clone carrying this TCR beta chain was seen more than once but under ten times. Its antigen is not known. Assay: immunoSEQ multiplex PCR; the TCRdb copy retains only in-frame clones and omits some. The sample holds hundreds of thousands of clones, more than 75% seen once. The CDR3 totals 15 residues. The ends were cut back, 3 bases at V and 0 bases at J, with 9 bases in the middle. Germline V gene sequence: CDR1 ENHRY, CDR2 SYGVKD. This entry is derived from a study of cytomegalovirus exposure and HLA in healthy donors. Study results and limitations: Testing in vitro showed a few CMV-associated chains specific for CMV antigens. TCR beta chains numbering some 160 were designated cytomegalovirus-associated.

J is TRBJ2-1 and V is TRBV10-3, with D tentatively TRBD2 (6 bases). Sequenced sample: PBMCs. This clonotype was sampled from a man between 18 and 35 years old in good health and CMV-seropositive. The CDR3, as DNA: TGTGCCATCAGTGAACTAGCAGACTCCTACAATGAGCAGTTCTTC. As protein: CAISELADSYNEQFF.